The 16 T cell receptor beta chains below all came from one sample that was sequenced in a study of cytomegalovirus exposure and HLA in healthy donors. The PCR had 60 Vbeta and 13 Jbeta primers. Some clones are missing from TCRdb's copy, which holds only in-frame ones; the method was immunoSEQ multiplex PCR. The sample yields about 280,000 clones, roughly 90% seen once. Sequenced input: PBMCs. These receptors were obtained from a woman between 18 and 29 years old in good health and CMV-seronegative.

The chain combines TRBV2 with TRBJ1-2; the D gene is possibly TRBD1 (6 bases). This CDR3 contains 15 residues. The germline V gene has CDR1 SNHLY and CDR2 FYNNEI. The germline V and J ends were trimmed by 7 bases and 4 bases, with 19 bases remaining between them. CDR3 coding DNA: TGTGCCAGCATCCCAGGTCGGGGGGGGGCCTATGGCTACACCTTC. It translates to CASIPGRGGAYGYTF.

This chain connects TRBV18 to TRBJ1-5; a weak D match, TRBD1 (6 bases). Per the germline V gene, CDR1 is KGHSH and CDR2 is LQKENI. The CDR3 contains 18 residues. V lost 6 bases and J lost 3, with 24 bases in between. The CDR3 sequence: CASSATGSDSANNQPQHF. The CDR3 region has the DNA TGTGCCAGCTCCGCAACGGGTTCGGACAGCGCCAACAATCAGCCCCAGCATTTT.

This rearrangement joins TRBV30 to TRBJ2-5; 16 bases fit TRBD2. V lost 0 bases, J lost 5 bases, and 6 bases stayed unmatched. The CDR3 is 17 residues long. Germline V CDR1 and CDR2: GTSNPN, SVGIG (reference sequence). The CDR3 DNA reads TGTGCCTGGAGTGTAGGGACTAGCGGGGGGGCCTTGGAGACCCAGTACTTC. This sequence encodes CAWSVGTSGGALETQYF.

This chain uses TRBV5-6 with TRBJ1-2; D gene unclear. Trimming pared 3 bases from V and 7 bases from J, leaving 7 bases between. CDR1 and CDR2 from the germline V gene are SGHDT and YYEEEE. This CDR3 is 11 amino acids long. CDR3 in DNA: TGTGCCAGCAGCTGGGAGCGTGGCTACACCTTC. Residues: CASSWERGYTF.

This clone was observed once. The CDR3 coding sequence is TGTGCCAGCAGCCCCCTAGGTTCGGAGACCCAGTACTTC. The encoded protein is CASSPLGSETQYF. The rearrangement links TRBV2 to TRBJ2-5; unclear D gene. Trimming took off 6 bases at V and 5 bases at J, with 13 bases between the two ends. The CDR3 length is 13 residues. Per germline, CDR1 SNHLY and CDR2 FYNNEI.

The chain joins TRBV7-9 to TRBJ2-1; TRBD2 aligns across 7 bases. CDR3 length: 13 amino acids. J was trimmed by 8 bases and V by 3 bases; bases with no gene match: 4. CDR1 and CDR2 from the germline V gene are SEHNR and FQNEAQ (reference sequence). The CDR3 protein is CASSLMGGDEQFF. DNA of the CDR3: TGTGCCAGCAGCTTGATGGGGGGGGATGAGCAGTTCTTC.

This clone was observed a handful of times. The chain employs TRBV7-3 and TRBJ2-5, with TRBD2 matching over 11 bases. The CDR3 has 15 amino acids. After removal of 3 bases from V and 4 bases from J, the junction contained 4 bases not matched to a gene. The germline CDR1 and CDR2 sequences are SGHTA and FQGTGA. The CDR3 coding sequence is TGTGCCAGCAGCTTTAGCGGGGGGGCTAGAGAGACCCAGTACTTC. This encodes CASSFSGGARETQYF.

The chain is built from TRBV7-8 and TRBJ1-5, with TRBD1 as a possible D gene (5 bases). The CDR3 runs to 16 residues. Looked up from germline, CDR1 is SGHVS and CDR2 is FQNEAQ. The V end lost 1 base, the J end lost 6 bases, and 16 bases lay between the germline ends. This CDR3 is CASSLVTDRRLQPQHF. The CDR3 nucleotides read TGTGCCAGCAGCTTAGTGACAGACCGGCGCCTTCAGCCCCAGCATTTT.

The rearrangement uses TRBV5-1 and TRBJ2-5; maybe TRBD1 (5 bases). This CDR3 is built from 17 residues. The V gene's germline CDR1 is SGHRS and CDR2 YFSETQ. V gave up 0 bases and J gave up 2 bases, with 17 bases separating them. In nucleotides, the CDR3 is TGCGCCAGCAGCTTGGGATCTAGTTACAGGAGACAAGAGACCCAGTACTTC. Translating it yields CASSLGSSYRRQETQYF.

The chain recombines TRBV19 with TRBJ1-5, with 7 bases aligning to TRBD1. Germline V gives CDR1 LNHDA, CDR2 SQIVND (reference sequence). The CDR3 runs 16 residues. The J segment lost 3 bases and the V segment lost 3 bases, leaving 8 bases of the junction unmatched. The chain's CDR3 is CASSIPTRGTNQPQHF. The CDR3 DNA reads as TGTGCCAGTAGTATCCCCACCAGGGGGACCAATCAGCCCCAGCATTTT.

The chain combines TRBV27 with TRBJ1-2; possibly TRBD1 for D (5 bases). Germline V gene data show CDR1 as MNHEY and CDR2 as SMNVEV (reference sequence). This CDR3 contains 14 residues. V gave up 0 bases and J gave up 6 bases, with 11 bases separating them. In DNA form, the CDR3 reads TGTGCCAGCAGTTTATCTGGAGGGGATAATGGCTACACCTTC. It codes for CASSLSGGDNGYTF.

The V gene is TRBV19, the J gene TRBJ2-2; tentatively, D is TRBD2 (6 bases). The CDR3 length is 15 residues. V gave up 3 bases and J gave up 3 bases, with 11 bases separating them. CDR1 is LNHDA and CDR2 is SQIVND in the germline V gene (reference sequence). CDR3 amino acids: CASSIVTRDTGELFF. CDR3 in DNA: TGTGCCAGTAGTATTGTGACTAGGGACACCGGGGAGCTGTTTTTT. The variable domain in full, with the rest retrieved from reference TRBV19 and TRBJ2-2, is DGGITQSPKYLFRKEGQNVTLSCEQNLNHDAMYWYRQDPGQGLRLIYYSQIVNDFQKGDIAEGYSVSREKKESFPLTVTSAQKNPTAFYLCASSIVTRDTGELFFGEGSRLTVL.

The genes are TRBV9 and TRBJ2-5; the D gene is possibly TRBD1 (5 bases). Germline loops: CDR1 SGDLS, CDR2 YYNGEE. Trimming shortened V by 0 bases and J by 7 bases, and 16 bases separated the two germline ends. This CDR3 region has 15 residues. The DNA for the CDR3 is TGTGCCAGCAGCGTAGAGGGGTGGGTTGGTGTGACCCAGTACTTC. Its protein product is CASSVEGWVGVTQYF.

The rearrangement uses TRBV11-2 and TRBJ2-7, with D possibly TRBD2 on 6 matching bases. V gave up 5 bases and J gave up 0 bases, with 17 bases separating them. Germline CDR1 SGHAT, CDR2 FQNNGV. This CDR3 contains 16 residues. CDR3 nucleotides: TGTGCCAGCAGCCATAACCCGGGACTGTACTCCTACGAGCAGTACTTC. Encoded protein: CASSHNPGLYSYEQYF.

This rearrangement joins TRBV14 to TRBJ2-1; no reliable D call. CDR1 and CDR2 from the germline V gene are SGHDN and FVKESK. The CDR3 has 15 amino acids. V lost 1 base, J lost 3 bases, and 10 bases lay in between. CDR3 bases: TGTGCCAGCAGCCAAGGCGCTATCAACTACAATGAGCAGTTCTTC. It translates to CASSQGAINYNEQFF.

The chain combines TRBV29-1 with TRBJ1-1; 8 bases match TRBD1. CDR1 SQVTM and CDR2 ANQGSEA come from the germline V gene. V shed 7 bases, J shed 5 bases, and the junction held 9 bases outside the gene matches. CDR3 size: 13 residues. The CDR3 nucleotides read TGCAGCGCTGTGGGACAGGCGAGGACTGAAGCTTTCTTT. Protein: CSAVGQARTEAFF.